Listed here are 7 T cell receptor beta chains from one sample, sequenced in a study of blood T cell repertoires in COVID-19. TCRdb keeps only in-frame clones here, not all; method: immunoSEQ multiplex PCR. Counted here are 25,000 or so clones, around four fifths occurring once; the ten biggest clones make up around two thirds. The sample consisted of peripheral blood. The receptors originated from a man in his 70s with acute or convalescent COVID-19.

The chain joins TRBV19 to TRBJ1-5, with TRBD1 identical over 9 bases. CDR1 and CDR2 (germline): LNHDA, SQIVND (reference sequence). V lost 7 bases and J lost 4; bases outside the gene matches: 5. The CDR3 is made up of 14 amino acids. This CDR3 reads CASNYGTGNQPQHF. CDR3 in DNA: TGTGCCAGTAATTACGGGACAGGGAATCAGCCCCAGCATTTT.

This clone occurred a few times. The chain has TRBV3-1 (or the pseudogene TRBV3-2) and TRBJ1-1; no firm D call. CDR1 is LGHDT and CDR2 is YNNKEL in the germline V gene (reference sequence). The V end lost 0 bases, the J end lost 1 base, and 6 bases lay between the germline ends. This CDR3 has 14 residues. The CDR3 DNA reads TGTGCCAGCAGCCAAGATACAAGGAACACTGAAGCTTTCTTT. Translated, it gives CASSQDTRNTEAFF.

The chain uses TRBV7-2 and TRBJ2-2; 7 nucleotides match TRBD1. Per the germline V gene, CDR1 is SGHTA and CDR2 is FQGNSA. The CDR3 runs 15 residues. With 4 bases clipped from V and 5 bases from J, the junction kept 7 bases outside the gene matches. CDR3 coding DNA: TGTGCCAGCAGCTCGACTATACAGGGGACCGGGGAGCTGTTTTTT. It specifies CASSSTIQGTGELFF.

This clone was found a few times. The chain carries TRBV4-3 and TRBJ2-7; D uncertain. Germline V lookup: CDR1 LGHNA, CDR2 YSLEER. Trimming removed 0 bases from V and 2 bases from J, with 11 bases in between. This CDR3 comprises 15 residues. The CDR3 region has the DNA TGCGCCAGCAGCCAAGATGCAACTTATCCCTACGAGCAGTACTTC. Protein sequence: CASSQDATYPYEQYF.

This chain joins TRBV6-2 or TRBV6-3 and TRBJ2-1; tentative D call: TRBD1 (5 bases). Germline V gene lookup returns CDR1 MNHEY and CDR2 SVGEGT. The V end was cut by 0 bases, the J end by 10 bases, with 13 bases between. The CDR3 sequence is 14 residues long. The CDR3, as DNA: TGTGCCAGCAGTTACTCCAATCAGGGTGGCGAGCAGTTCTTC. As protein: CASSYSNQGGEQFF.

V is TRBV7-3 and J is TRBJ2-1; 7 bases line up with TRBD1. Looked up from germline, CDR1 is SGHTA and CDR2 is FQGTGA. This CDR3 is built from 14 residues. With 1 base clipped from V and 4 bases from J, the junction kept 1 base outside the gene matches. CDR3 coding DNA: TGTGCCAGCAGCTTAAGACAGGGATACAATGAGCAGTTCTTC. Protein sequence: CASSLRQGYNEQFF.

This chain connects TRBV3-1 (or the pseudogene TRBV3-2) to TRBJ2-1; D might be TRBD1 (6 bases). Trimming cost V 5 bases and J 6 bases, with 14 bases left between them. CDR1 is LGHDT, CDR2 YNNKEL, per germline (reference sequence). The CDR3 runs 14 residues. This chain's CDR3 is CASSFSDRPNEQFF. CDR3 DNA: TGTGCCAGCAGCTTTTCGGACAGACCCAATGAGCAGTTCTTC.